This T cell receptor beta chain was retrieved from a study of lymphopenia after photon versus proton radiotherapy. About this clone itself: Antigen unknown.

Study-level findings and limits: After lymphocyte nadir, photon-treated repertoires showed oligoclonal expansion, especially CD8+ Temra. Proton therapy kept repertoires fairly stable, unlike photons, which gained effector/memory cells.

From germline, CDR1 is SGHDN and CDR2 FVKESK. The CDR3 is 16 residues long. V dropped 1 base and J dropped 1 base, with 13 bases sitting between them. The repertoire was sequenced with immunoSEQ multiplex PCR; TCRdb's copy has only in-frame clones and lacks some. The profile shows about 68,000 clones, approximately 91% of them singletons. The source of this sequence is a woman aged 70 to 79 with pancreatic cancer. This sequence joins TRBV14 and TRBJ2-5, with no clear D. The starting material was peripheral blood, obtained from a patient treated with photon-based radiotherapy. The CDR3 region has the DNA TGTGCCAGCAGCCAAGCGCAAGGAAGGACCCAAGAGACCCAGTACTTC. Protein: CASSQAQGRTQETQYF.